This TCR beta chain is from a study of blood T cell repertoires in COVID-19. Clones were read by immunoSEQ multiplex PCR, and TCRdb kept only the in-frame ones, dropping some. The repertoire holds about 150,000 clones, approximately 90% seen once, with around 4% in the top ten. This CDR3 is built from 13 residues. The ends were cut back, 5 bases at V and 6 bases at J, with 13 bases in the middle. This rearrangement joins TRBV12-3 or TRBV12-4 to TRBJ1-2; D possibly corresponds to TRBD1 (6 bases). Sequenced input: peripheral blood. This TCR derives from a woman in her sixties with active or convalescent COVID-19. The CDR3 sequence: CASSPQGRNGYTF. CDR3 DNA sequence: TGTGCCAGCAGTCCGCAGGGGCGCAATGGCTACACCTTC.